The T cell receptor beta chain described here comes from a study of cytomegalovirus exposure and HLA in healthy donors. Turning to the study itself: Around 78 million unique TCR sequences came from HLA-typed donors in an early release. Findings of the study overall: A prior analysis recorded that most TCR beta V segments were productive about 87% or about 30% of the time. Cytomegalovirus-associated TCR beta chains were listed, numbering around 150. According to a later analysis, donors in an Asian-associated ancestry cluster reportedly had fewer N-insertions than the approximately 730-donor mean.

Remarks on this clone: What it binds is unknown.

V lost 0 bases and J 0 bases, leaving 18 bases between the germline ends. Germline-derived CDR1 and CDR2 are LGHNA and YSLEER. The CDR3 runs to 19 residues. The PCR was carried out with 60 Vbeta primers and 13 Jbeta primers. Sequencing was performed with immunoSEQ multiplex PCR; in TCRdb, only in-frame clones are kept and a portion is missing. This sample has some 150,000 clones, with roughly 82% found just once. Sample: PBMCs. The chain links TRBV4-3 to TRBJ2-4; D may be TRBD2 (6 bases). This receptor was taken from a man over 45 in good health and CMV-seropositive. CDR3 DNA: TGCGCCAGCAGCCAAGAACGGGTGGGGGGATCGGGAGCCAAAAACATTCAGTACTTC. The encoded protein is CASSQERVGGSGAKNIQYF.